This is a list of T cell receptor beta chains from one sample in a study of lung T cells in sarcoidosis with Löfgren's syndrome. In TCRdb, the reads were re-called with MiXCR into one record per CDR3 protein. The sample consists of 60,000 to 65,000 distinct CDR3 sequences, over 20% of them appearing once. Sequenced sample: CD4+ T cells from PBMCs. The receptors shown here come from a human donor with sarcoidosis (Löfgren's syndrome or another form), or a control subject (not recorded which). Both conserved end residues are part of each CDR3. Fields, in order: J gene, V gene, D gene, clone size, CDR3 length, CDR3 DNA, CDR3 protein. A D gene is named only where the DNA matches it firmly. Clone size, where shown, is once, few, many, or a class for clones that have expanded.

TRBJ1-4,TRBV20-1,.,many,13,TGCAGTGCTAGCGGCGGGGCCAATGAAAAACTGTTTTTT,CSASGGANEKLFF
TRBJ1-1,TRBV6-1,TRBD1,many,16,TGTGCCAGCAGTGCTTACTCAGGGGGCATGTCCACTGAAGCTTTCTTT,CASSAYSGGMSTEAFF
TRBJ2-7,TRBV20-1,.,many,12,TGCAGTGCTATTCCAGCCACCTACGAGCAGTACTTC,CSAIPATYEQYF
TRBJ1-2,TRBV6-1,TRBD1,many,13,TGTGCCAGCAGGATCCCAGGGGGCCATGGCTACACCTTC,CASRIPGGHGYTF
TRBJ2-5,TRBV28,.,many,14,TGTGCCGGGGGTACAGGGACGTACCAAGAGACCCAGTACTTC,CAGGTGTYQETQYF
TRBJ2-7,TRBV9,TRBD2,.,14,TGTGCCAGCAGCCCTGGCGGGGGGCGCTACGAGCAGTACTTC,CASSPGGGRYEQYF
TRBJ1-4,TRBV20-1,.,many,11,TGCAGTGCTCCCAAAAGGGAGGAACTGTTTTTT,CSAPKREELFF
TRBJ2-3,TRBV19,.,few,15,TGTGCCAGTAGTACGACTTCGGGTCAGACAGATACGCAGTATTTT,CASSTTSGQTDTQYF
TRBJ1-5,TRBV6-1,TRBD1,many,14,TGTGCCAGCAGTATGGGACAGGGAGGGCAGCCCCAGCATTTT,CASSMGQGGQPQHF
TRBJ1-3,TRBV6-6,.,many,13,TGTGCCAGCAGTTACGACAGAGGAAACACCATATATTTT,CASSYDRGNTIYF
TRBJ1-1,TRBV28,TRBD1,many,15,TGTGCCAGCAGTTCACTGGGACAGCTTGACACTGAAGCTTTCTTT,CASSSLGQLDTEAFF
TRBJ1-5,TRBV2,TRBD1,many,17,TGTGCCAGCAATCCGGGACAGGGGGCTCGAGGCAATCAGCCCCAGCATTTT,CASNPGQGARGNQPQHF
TRBJ2-2,TRBV27,TRBD2,many,16,TGTGCCAGCAGTCGGCCCGCGGGAGGGGTCACCGGGGAGCTGTTTTTT,CASSRPAGGVTGELFF
TRBJ2-7,TRBV29-1,.,once,13,TGCAGCGTCTCCGACGAGAGGCCCTACGAGCAGTACTTC,CSVSDERPYEQYF
TRBJ1-5,TRBV30,.,.,13,TGTGCCTGGAGTTACGGGGGGAATCAGCCCCAGCATTTT,CAWSYGGNQPQHF
TRBJ1-1,TRBV12-3/TRBV12-4,TRBD1,many,12,TGTGCCAATCACAGGGGGAAAACTGAAGCTTTCTTT,CANHRGKTEAFF
TRBJ2-3,TRBV4-2,.,.,16,TGTGCCAGCAGCCAAGATCTGGCTGGCAGCACAGATACGCAGTATTTT,CASSQDLAGSTDTQYF
TRBJ2-5,TRBV7-9,TRBD1,few,14,TGTGCCAGCAGCGACAGGGGCAATCAAGAGACCCAGTACTTC,CASSDRGNQETQYF
TRBJ2-1,TRBV18,.,.,16,TGTGCCAGCTCCCGTACCGGGGCAGGGAGCCACAATGAGCAGTTCTTC,CASSRTGAGSHNEQFF
TRBJ2-1,TRBV28,.,few,13,TGTGCCACCCAGGGGGGCTCCTACAATGAGCAGTTCTTC,CATQGGSYNEQFF
TRBJ1-1,TRBV12-3/TRBV12-4,.,.,15,TGTGCCAGCAACCTCGGGCGTAACATGAACACTGAAGCTTTCTTT,CASNLGRNMNTEAFF
TRBJ2-3,TRBV27,TRBD2,many,20,TGTGCCAGCAGTCAACTAGCGGGGTCGATCTCGAAGACGGGAACAGATACGCAGTATTTT,CASSQLAGSISKTGTDTQYF
TRBJ1-3,TRBV6-6,.,.,15,TGTGCCAGCAGTTACTCGGCTGGCTCTGGAGACACCATATATTTT,CASSYSAGSGDTIYF
TRBJ1-1,TRBV19,.,.,15,TGTGCCAGTAGTATAGCAGGGCTCATGAACACTGAAGCTCTCTTT,CASSIAGLMNTEALF
TRBJ1-1,TRBV12-3/TRBV12-4,.,few,15,TGTGCCAGCAGTTTAGGGGGGGGTGGAGCCACTGAAGCTTTCTTT,CASSLGGGGATEAFF
TRBJ1-1,TRBV29-1,.,.,14,TGCGGCGTCCTTGGGGGGGGAATGAACACTGAAGCTTTCTTT,CGVLGGGMNTEAFF
TRBJ1-3,TRBV12-3/TRBV12-4,.,few,13,TGTGCCAGCGGGGCAGGGGCTGGAAACACCATATATTTT,CASGAGAGNTIYF
TRBJ2-1,TRBV6-1,TRBD1,many,15,TGTGCCAGCAGTTTGGGACAGGGTGTGTACAATGAGCAGTTCTTC,CASSLGQGVYNEQFF
TRBJ1-1,TRBV7-6,.,.,17,TGTGCCAGCAGCTTAGTTGCCGGTTACACAGAAGGGACTGAAGCTTTCTTT,CASSLVAGYTEGTEAFF
TRBJ1-5,TRBV7-2,.,many,13,TGTGCCAGCAGCCGGGACAGCAATCAGCCCCAGCATTTT,CASSRDSNQPQHF
TRBJ1-6,TRBV20-1,.,many,12,TGCAGTAGTCCGGGGGAGGGTTCACCCCTCCACTTT,CSSPGEGSPLHF
TRBJ2-7,TRBV27,.,many,15,TGTGCCAGCAGTTTTGATAGACTACCTAGGACCGAGCAGTACTTC,CASSFDRLPRTEQYF
TRBJ2-5,TRBV5-1,.,.,16,TGCGCCAGCAGCCCCGGGGGAGGTAGCGCCCAAGAGACCCAGTACTTC,CASSPGGGSAQETQYF
TRBJ2-3,TRBV7-2,.,many,16,TGTGCCAGCAGTCATAAGGGACGTCAGCCCACAGATACGCAGTATTTT,CASSHKGRQPTDTQYF
TRBJ2-7,TRBV28,.,.,16,TGTGCCAGCAGTTCCCCTTCGAGCAGGGGAGTCGGTGAGCAGTACTTC,CASSSPSSRGVGEQYF
TRBJ2-5,TRBV5-4,.,many,13,TGTGCCAGCAGCTTGACGCAGCAAGAGACCCAGTACTTC,CASSLTQQETQYF
TRBJ1-2,TRBV6-1,TRBD1,many,16,TGTGCCAGCAGTAGAACCGGGACAGGGTCTAACTATGGCTACACCTTC,CASSRTGTGSNYGYTF
TRBJ2-1,TRBV19,TRBD2,few,15,TGTGCCAGTAGAACTAGCGGGACTACCTACAATGAGCAGTTCTTC,CASRTSGTTYNEQFF
TRBJ2-2,TRBV19,TRBD2,.,16,TGTACCAGTAGTACGCATAGCGGGGGGCTGACCGGGGAGCTGTTTTTT,CTSSTHSGGLTGELFF
TRBJ1-5,TRBV12-3/TRBV12-4,.,.,15,TGTGCCAGCAGTTTTGGTACCGGGGGCAATCAGCCCCAGCATTTT,CASSFGTGGNQPQHF
TRBJ2-7,TRBV28,.,many,11,TGTGCCAGCAGAACCTCGGGGCGGCAGTACTTC,CASRTSGRQYF
TRBJ2-6,TRBV2,.,many,15,TGTGCCAGCAGTCCTAACAGGCCCGGGGCCAACGTCCTGACTTTC,CASSPNRPGANVLTF
TRBJ1-2,TRBV7-9,.,many,17,TGTGCCAGCAGCTTAGCGATAGGAAACAGAGCTAACTATGGCTACACCTTC,CASSLAIGNRANYGYTF
TRBJ1-2,TRBV6-1,.,many,13,TGTGCCAGCAGCCGGGGACGGAACTATGGCTACACCTTC,CASSRGRNYGYTF
TRBJ1-1,TRBV20-1,TRBD1,few,13,TGCAGTGCAAAACGAGACAGGGGGCTTGAAGCTTTCTTT,CSAKRDRGLEAFF
TRBJ1-5,TRBV19,.,.,14,TGTGCCAGTAGCCCGGACAGCCTCAATCAGCCCCAGCATTTT,CASSPDSLNQPQHF
TRBJ2-7,TRBV2,.,.,12,TGTGCCAGCCTCACTTTCACCTACGAGCAGTACTTC,CASLTFTYEQYF
TRBJ2-3,TRBV11-1,.,few,16,TGTGCCAGCACCTGGGGGGTTAGCGGCCATACAGATACGCAGTATTTT,CASTWGVSGHTDTQYF
TRBJ1-1,TRBV12-3/TRBV12-4,.,.,16,TGTGCCAGCAGTTTCCTTCGTGGAGTTATGAACACTGAAGCTTTCTTT,CASSFLRGVMNTEAFF
TRBJ2-3,TRBV11-3,.,.,14,TGTGCCAGCAGCTCCGGGGCTTACACAGATACGCAATATTTT,CASSSGAYTDTQYF
TRBJ2-1,TRBV7-2,TRBD2,many,14,TGTGCCAGCAGCCGACTAGCGGGATACAATGAGCAGTTCTTC,CASSRLAGYNEQFF
TRBJ1-5,TRBV19,.,few,15,TGTGCCAGTTCCGGACGGGGTCATAGCAATCAGCCCCAGCATTTT,CASSGRGHSNQPQHF
TRBJ1-6,TRBV12-3/TRBV12-4,.,.,16,TGTGCCAGCAGTCGGAGAGGACCCAAACCCTATTCACCCCTCCACTTT,CASSRRGPKPYSPLHF
TRBJ2-1,TRBV11-2,TRBD1,.,15,TGTGCCAGCAGATCTCCGGGACAGCGAGACAATGAGCAGTTCTTC,CASRSPGQRDNEQFF
TRBJ2-3,TRBV7-9,TRBD1,many,14,TGTGCCAGCAGCTTCGGACCCACAGGGGGTCCGCAGTATTTT,CASSFGPTGGPQYF
TRBJ2-1,TRBV19,.,.,14,TGTGCCAGTAGTAGAGAGAGCACCTACAATGAGCAGTTCTTC,CASSRESTYNEQFF
TRBJ2-1,TRBV27,TRBD2,many,15,TGTGCCAGCAGCGGGGACTATTCATACTCCCATGAGCAGTTCTTC,CASSGDYSYSHEQFF
TRBJ2-5,TRBV6-1,.,many,14,TGTGCCAGCAGAACCCCCGAGCTCCAAGAGACCCAGTACTTC,CASRTPELQETQYF